These 21 T cell receptor beta chains originate from one sample sequenced in a study of response to subunit inactivated influenza vaccine. Via MiXCR, TCRdb re-called the RT-PCR reads, giving one row per CDR3 protein. The sample gives about 800,000 distinct CDR3 sequences, 21% of which show up once; about a tenth is in the top ten. The sample in question was PBMCs from blood, obtained around 5 days after vaccination. The receptors derive from a man over 45 who received an inactivated influenza vaccine.

This clonotype came up many times. The J gene is TRBJ2-7, the V gene TRBV28; D is uncertain. This CDR3 is 14 amino acids long. The germline V gene encodes CDR1 MDHEN and CDR2 SYDVKM. V lost 6 bases to trimming and J lost 1 base, with 13 bases between them. DNA for the CDR3: TGTGCCAGCAGGTATAGGGCGCCTTCCTACGAGCAGTACTTC. Translation gives CASRYRAPSYEQYF.

This clonotype was observed a few times. The chain couples TRBV20-1 to TRBJ2-1; 10 bases line up with TRBD2. V trimming: 1 base; J trimming: 6 bases; junction bases outside the gene matches: 6. The germline V gene has CDR1 DFQATT and CDR2 SNEGSKA (reference sequence). The CDR3 covers 15 residues. The chain's CDR3 is CSARVALAGFNEQFF. CDR3 DNA sequence: TGCAGTGCTAGAGTCGCACTAGCGGGATTCAATGAGCAGTTCTTC.

Notes on this clonotype: A much bigger clone sits one base away, suggesting this may be a read error. V usage is TRBV6-2 or TRBV6-3 and J usage is TRBJ2-7; TRBD2 matches 8 bases. Trimming cost V 7 bases and J 2 bases; bases outside gene matches: 4. Germline values: CDR1 MNHEY, CDR2 SVGEGT. The CDR3 runs to 13 residues. The CDR3 DNA follows: TGTGCCAGCACCCGGGGGGGGGCCTACGAGCAGTACTTC. It yields the protein CASTRGGAYEQYF.

The chain carries TRBV25-1 and TRBJ2-7; TRBD1 agrees at 7 bases. CDR3 length equals 15 residues. The trim removed 9 bases at V and 0 bases at J, leaving 11 bases unmatched. Germline CDR1 is MGHDK and CDR2 is SYGVNS. The CDR3 DNA sequence: TGTGCCAGTAGAACTACAGGGGCCGGCTCCTACGAGCAGTACTTC. Its protein product is CASRTTGAGSYEQYF.

The rearrangement links TRBV3-1 to TRBJ1-1, with unresolved D. CDR1 is LGHDT and CDR2 is YNNKEL in the germline V gene (reference sequence). CDR3 length equals 13 residues. Trimming stripped 6 bases from V and 1 base from J, with 9 bases between. This CDR3 reads CASRSLRNTEAFF. CDR3 bases: TGTGCCAGCAGGTCACTTAGGAACACTGAAGCTTTCTTT.

This clonotype was picked up a small number of times. The genes are TRBV7-2 and TRBJ2-7; possible D gene TRBD2, 6 bases. From germline, CDR1 is SGHTA and CDR2 FQGNSA. V lost 1 base and J lost 6, with 16 bases in between. The CDR3 is made up of 15 amino acids. The CDR3 sequence: CASSLEGLLALEQYF. CDR3 in DNA: TGTGCCAGCAGCTTAGAGGGGCTACTAGCCCTCGAGCAGTACTTC.

The J gene is TRBJ2-2, the V gene TRBV7-3, with D tentatively TRBD1 (6 bases). The CDR3 totals 16 residues. Germline V gene data show CDR1 as SGHTA and CDR2 as FQGTGA. Trimming removed 5 bases at V and 6 bases at J, with 19 bases between. The CDR3 DNA is TGTGCCAGCAGCCCCCGGGCAGGGGCGCCCCCCGGGGAGCTGTTTTTT. Its translation is CASSPRAGAPPGELFF.

The CDR3 reads CATSSSGVPTGELFF. CDR3 nucleotide sequence: TGTGCCACCAGCAGCTCGGGAGTTCCCACCGGGGAGCTGTTTTTT. V gene TRBV15 combines with J gene TRBJ2-2; a weak D match, TRBD2 (6 bases). Germline values: CDR1 LNHNV, CDR2 YYDKDF (reference sequence). Trimming left V 3 bases short and J 4 bases short, with 12 bases between. The CDR3 is 15 amino acids.

J is TRBJ2-7 and V is TRBV6-1; 8 bases agree with TRBD1. CDR3 size: 16 residues. The germline gives CDR1 MNHNS, CDR2 SASEGT. The V and J ends lost 7 bases and 0 bases, in that order; junction bases with no gene match: 11. Here the CDR3 reads CASNPGTGLSSYEQYF. CDR3 sequence (DNA): TGTGCCAGCAATCCGGGGACAGGTCTGAGCTCCTACGAGCAGTACTTC.

Only a few counts were recorded for this clonotype. The V gene is TRBV14, the J gene TRBJ2-3, with D possibly TRBD1 on 6 matching bases. The germline V and J ends were trimmed by 0 bases and 2 bases, with 15 bases remaining between them. The CDR3 extends over 17 amino acids. Germline CDR1 and CDR2: SGHDN and FVKESK. The CDR3 DNA sequence: TGTGCCAGCAGCCAAGATCAGGGGAATCTTGTCACAGATACGCAGTATTTT. Translated, it gives CASSQDQGNLVTDTQYF.

The chain links TRBV28 to TRBJ2-1; 12 bases line up with TRBD2. The germline CDR1 and CDR2 sequences are MDHEN and SYDVKM. Germline trimming cut 6 bases from V and 4 bases from J; bases unmatched to any gene: 7. The CDR3 sequence is 16 residues long. The CDR3 protein is CASSLLAGGPYNEQFF. In nucleotides, the CDR3 is TGTGCCAGCAGCTTACTAGCGGGAGGCCCGTACAATGAGCAGTTCTTC.

This rearrangement joins TRBV20-1 to TRBJ2-4; the D gene is possibly TRBD1 (6 bases). Per germline, CDR1 DFQATT and CDR2 SNEGSKA (reference sequence). Trimming removed 5 bases at V and 2 bases at J, with 13 bases between. The CDR3 loop spans 14 amino acids. The CDR3 nucleotides read TGCAGTGCTGCCCAAACAGGGTCCAAAAACATTCAGTACTTC. This translates into CSAAQTGSKNIQYF.

In its sample, this clonotype was seen a few times. At one end, the junction sequence differs from germline, possibly due to a read error. The rearrangement joins TRBV29-1 to TRBJ2-7; D is uncertain. This CDR3 has 13 amino acids. Germline loops: CDR1 SQVTM, CDR2 ANQGSEA. In DNA form, the CDR3 reads TGCAACGTTGGAGATTGGCTTTCCTACGAGCAGTACTTC. The encoded protein is CNVGDWLSYEQYF.

The chain is built from TRBV24-1 and TRBJ2-2; D is uncertain. CDR1 and CDR2 from the germline V gene are KGHDR and SFDVKD. Trimming took 10 bases from V and 1 from J, leaving 12 bases between them. The CDR3 covers 14 residues. The CDR3 here is CATSQARNTGELFF. CDR3 in DNA: TGTGCCACAAGTCAAGCGAGGAACACCGGGGAGCTGTTTTTT.

This clonotype turned up a few times. The chain is built from TRBV6-5 and TRBJ2-3; D remains unclear. The CDR3 contains 13 residues. Germline CDR1 is MNHEY and CDR2 is SVGAGI. V dropped 2 bases and J dropped 3 bases, with 6 bases sitting between them. CDR3 residues: CASSYAGTDTQYF. As DNA, the CDR3 is TGTGCCAGCAGTTACGCAGGAACAGATACGCAGTATTTT.

About this clonotype: Germline is not matched at one junction end, which may reflect a read error. This sequence joins TRBV20-1 and TRBJ2-1; D is ambiguous. The CDR3 loop spans 14 amino acids. From germline, CDR1 is DFQATT and CDR2 SNEGSKA (reference sequence). The chain's CDR3 is CSPHGSGSYKEQFF. The CDR3 region has the DNA TGCAGTCCCCATGGGTCGGGCTCCTACAAGGAGCAGTTCTTC.

The rearrangement joins TRBV15 to TRBJ2-3; TRBD2 might be the D (5 bases). Germline CDR1 reads LNHNV; CDR2 reads YYDKDF (reference sequence). The length of the CDR3 is 17 residues. The V and J ends lost 5 bases and 3 bases respectively, with 21 bases between them. The CDR3 region has the DNA TGTGCCACCAGCGTGAGACCGGGGAGTGTAGCTACAGATACGCAGTATTTT. Its translation: CATSVRPGSVATDTQYF.

This chain joins TRBV11-2 and TRBJ2-5, with TRBD2 matching over 10 bases. J lost 7 bases, V lost 1 base, and 12 bases had no gene match. The CDR3 totals 17 residues. From germline, CDR1 is SGHAT and CDR2 FQNNGV. CDR3 in amino acids: CASSLVRSIAGGGTQYF. The CDR3 DNA follows: TGTGCCAGCAGCTTAGTCCGGAGCATAGCGGGAGGCGGGACCCAGTACTTC.

The V and J genes are TRBV6-2 or TRBV6-3 and TRBJ2-1, with D perhaps matching TRBD1 (6 bases). Trimming took off 6 bases at V and 8 bases at J, with 14 bases between the two ends. This CDR3 contains 13 residues. Germline V CDR1 and CDR2: MNHEY, SVGEGT. CDR3 nucleotide sequence: TGTGCCAGCAGCCACACAGGGTTAGATGAGCAGTTCTTC. Translated: CASSHTGLDEQFF.

This clonotype was seen at least ten times. The V gene is TRBV7-2, the J gene TRBJ2-3; possible D gene TRBD1, 6 bases. The CDR3 length is 17 residues. The V and J ends lost 3 bases and 5 bases respectively, with 21 bases between them. Germline V gives CDR1 SGHTA, CDR2 FQGNSA. The CDR3, as DNA: TGTGCCAGCAGCTTGCGCAGGGGTTTCGAGTCGGGAGATACGCAGTATTTT. It encodes CASSLRRGFESGDTQYF.

J is TRBJ2-5 and V is TRBV9; D tentatively fits TRBD1 or TRBD2 (5 bases each). Germline lookup yields CDR1 SGDLS and CDR2 YYNGEE. Trimming pared 0 bases from V and 5 bases from J, leaving 8 bases between. The CDR3 has 13 residues. The DNA for the CDR3 is TGTGCCAGCAGCGTAGACGAGGGGGAGACCCAGTACTTC. Its translation: CASSVDEGETQYF.